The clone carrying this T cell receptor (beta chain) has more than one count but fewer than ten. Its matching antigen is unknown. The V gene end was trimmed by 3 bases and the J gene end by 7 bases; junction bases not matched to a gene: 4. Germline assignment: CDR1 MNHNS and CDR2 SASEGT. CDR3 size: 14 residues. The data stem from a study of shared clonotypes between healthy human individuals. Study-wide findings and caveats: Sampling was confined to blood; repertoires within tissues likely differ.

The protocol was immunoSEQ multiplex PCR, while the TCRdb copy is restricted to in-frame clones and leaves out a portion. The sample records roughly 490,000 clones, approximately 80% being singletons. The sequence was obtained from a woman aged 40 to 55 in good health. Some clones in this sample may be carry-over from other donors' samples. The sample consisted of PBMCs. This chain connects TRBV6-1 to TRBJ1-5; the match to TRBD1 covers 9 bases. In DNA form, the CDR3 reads TGTGCCAGCAGTGAGACAGGGGGAGGACAGCCCCAGCATTTT. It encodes CASSETGGGQPQHF.